This T cell receptor (beta chain) was identified during a study of blood T cell repertoires in COVID-19. Study-wide context: Nucleic acid was either cDNA or gDNA, and it came from T cells, B-cell-depleted T cells, or PBMCs.

This table comes from immunoSEQ multiplex PCR, and its TCRdb copy is limited to in-frame clones, with some not included. The table lists approximately 70,000 clones, about 80% of them singletons. The sequence came from a human donor in a cohort sampled during active COVID-19. What was sequenced was peripheral blood.

The CDR3 coding sequence is TGCGCCAGCAGCCAACCGCTCGGACAGGCCGATAATTCACCCCTCCACTTT. This gives the protein CASSQPLGQADNSPLHF. The chain links TRBV4-1 to TRBJ1-6; 7 bases fit TRBD1. Unmatched junction bases numbered 9, after V lost 2 bases and J lost 5 bases. CDR3 length: 17 amino acids. Germline assignment: CDR1 MGHRA and CDR2 YSYEKL.